Listed below are T cell receptor beta chains from one sample, sequenced in a study of cytotoxic CD8 clonotypes in ibrutinib-treated CLL. Data came from immunoSEQ multiplex PCR; TCRdb stores just in-frame clones and leaves some out. The sample includes roughly 40,000 clones, 65% to 70% seen only once; the top ten take 7%. Sequences were derived from PBMCs, sampled at disease progression, from a patient treated with ibrutinib. These receptors originate from a human donor with chronic lymphocytic leukemia. Both conserved end residues are part of each CDR3. The D gene is left open where the match is weak. Not all rows give a size; the values are once, few, many and, for expanded clones, a class.

j_call clone_size v_call d_call cdr3_nt cdr3_aa
TRBJ2-7 - TRBV7-8 TRBD2 TGTGCCAGCAGCACTTTACTAGCGGTGGGTGGGGAGCAGTACTTC CASSTLLAVGGEQYF
TRBJ1-5 few TRBV19 - TGTGCCAGTAAATTCGTGGACGGGGGGAATCAGCCCCAGCATTTT CASKFVDGGNQPQHF
TRBJ2-3 - TRBV29-1 - TGCAGCGTTGGGTCTTCCAGACTTCTCACAGATACGCAGTATTTT CSVGSSRLLTDTQYF
TRBJ1-2 - TRBV5-4 - TGTGCCAGCAGCTTGGGGGGGAACTATGGCTACACCTTC CASSLGGNYGYTF
TRBJ2-7 once TRBV30 TRBD2 TGTGCCTGGAGTGTACCGGGACTAGCGGGAGAGCAGTACTTC CAWSVPGLAGEQYF
TRBJ2-4 - TRBV11-3 TRBD1 TGTGCCAGCAGCGTGACAGGGGGCGTCGTCAAAAACATTCAGTACTTC CASSVTGGVVKNIQYF
TRBJ2-3 - TRBV10-2 TRBD2 TGCGCCAGCAGTAGGACTAGCGGGAGCTTAGATACGCAGTATTTT CASSRTSGSLDTQYF
TRBJ1-1 - TRBV5-4 TRBD1 TGTGCCAGCAGCTTGGGAACAGGGGGCCGAACTGAAGCTTTCTTT CASSLGTGGRTEAFF
TRBJ2-2 few TRBV7-9 TRBD2 TGTGCCAGCAGCTTAACGGGAGGAAAAACCGGGGAGCTGTTTTTT CASSLTGGKTGELFF
TRBJ1-1 - TRBV5-1 - TGCGCCAGCAGCTTACCAACACAGAACACTGAAGCTTTCTTT CASSLPTQNTEAFF
TRBJ2-7 - TRBV4-3 - TGCGCCAGCAGCCAAGATTGGAGGACCTACGAGCAGTACTTC CASSQDWRTYEQYF
TRBJ1-4 - TRBV6-1 - TGTGCCAGCAGTGAAGGGGGTGAAAAACTGTTTTTT CASSEGGEKLFF
TRBJ1-5 - TRBV21-1 - TGTGCCAGCTACAGAGATAGCAATCAGCCCCAGCATTTT CASYRDSNQPQHF
TRBJ2-3 - TRBV11-2 TRBD1 TGTGCCAGCAGCTCGGGACAGGGGAGCACAGATACGCAGTATTTT CASSSGQGSTDTQYF
TRBJ2-3 - TRBV7-9 - TGTGCCAGCAGCTTACTAGGGGATACGCAGTATTTT CASSLLGDTQYF
TRBJ1-2 - TRBV2 - TGTGCCAGCAGTGAACACACGAACTATGGCTACACCTTC CASSEHTNYGYTF
TRBJ2-6 - TRBV5-4 - TGTGCCAGCAGTTTCTCTGGGGCCAACGTCCTGACTTTC CASSFSGANVLTF
TRBJ2-1 once TRBV6-5 TRBD1 TGTGCCAGCAGTTACGCAGGGGGCTCCTACAATGAGCAGTTCTTC CASSYAGGSYNEQFF
TRBJ2-3 - TRBV4-2 TRBD2 TGTGCCAGCAGCCCACTAGCGGCAGGGGCAGATACGCAGTATTTT CASSPLAAGADTQYF
TRBJ2-7 few TRBV28 - TGTGCCAGCATAGGTGCAGCCACGAACGAGCAGTACTTC CASIGAATNEQYF
TRBJ1-5 - TRBV15 - TGTGCCACCAGCAGAGGGCGGGGGGGAGGACAGCCCCAGCATTTT CATSRGRGGGQPQHF
TRBJ2-7 - TRBV10-3 TRBD1 TGTGCCATCAGTGTCAAAGGGACAGGTGAATACGAGCAGTACTTC CAISVKGTGEYEQYF
TRBJ2-7 - TRBV5-3 - TGTGCCAGAACCCCAGAGACGTTAGCCTACGAGCAGTACTTC CARTPETLAYEQYF
TRBJ1-5 few TRBV30 TRBD1 TGTGCCTGGAGTGTACAGACAGGGAAAGCAAGGGTGGATCAGCCCCAGCATTTT CAWSVQTGKARVDQPQHF
TRBJ1-1 - TRBV30 TRBD1 TGTGCCTGGAGTGCCTTGGGGACAGGGGGCATATACACTGAAGCTTTCTTT CAWSALGTGGIYTEAFF
TRBJ2-3 - TRBV7-3 - TGTGCCAGCAGCTTATCTTCTAGCCCCCTATTGGGAGATACGCAGTATTTT CASSLSSSPLLGDTQYF
TRBJ2-7 - TRBV6-5 - TGTGCCAGCAGTTACCCCGGCCCCCTGGGCGAGCAGTACTTC CASSYPGPLGEQYF
TRBJ2-6 - TRBV7-3 - TGTGCCAGCAGCTTAAACTCTGGGGCCAACGTCCTGACTTTC CASSLNSGANVLTF
TRBJ1-1 - TRBV9 - TGTGCCAGCAGCGTAGACGTCGACCTACAGGGCCTTACTGAAGCTTTCTTT CASSVDVDLQGLTEAFF
TRBJ2-5 - TRBV11-3 - TGTGCCAGCAGCCTGGGGCCTCGGGAGACCCAGTACTTC CASSLGPRETQYF
TRBJ1-5 - TRBV6-5 - TGTGCCAGCAGTTTCGGGGGCGGGCCCCAGCATTTT CASSFGGGPQHF
TRBJ2-3 - TRBV6-1 - TGTGCCAGCAAAAGAACATTCACAGATACGCAGTATTTT CASKRTFTDTQYF
TRBJ2-2 - TRBV6-1 - TGTGCCAGCAGTGAATGGGCAGGGTGGGGCACCGGGGAGCTGTTTTTT CASSEWAGWGTGELFF
TRBJ2-5 - TRBV2 - TGTGCCAGCAGTGCAATTGGCTCCCCGGTAGAGACCCAGTACTTC CASSAIGSPVETQYF
TRBJ1-2 few TRBV18 - TGTGCCAGCTCACCACAGGGTGGAGCTGGCTACACCTTC CASSPQGGAGYTF
TRBJ1-2 - TRBV19 - TGTGCCAGCGGCGACAGTCCCTATAACTATGGCTACACCTTC CASGDSPYNYGYTF
TRBJ1-4 - TRBV2 TRBD1 TGTGCCAGCAGTGAAGGGGACAGGGTGAGGCGGGCAACTAATGAAAAACTGTTTTTT CASSEGDRVRRATNEKLFF
TRBJ1-5 - TRBV28 - TGTGCCAGCAGTTACGATCAGCCCCAGCATTTT CASSYDQPQHF
TRBJ1-1 - TRBV18 - TGTGCCAGCTCACCAGTCCGGGACACTGAAGCTTTCTTT CASSPVRDTEAFF
TRBJ1-6 - TRBV21-1 - TGTGCCCCGAGTAAAATAGGAAGTAACTATAATTCACCCCTCCACTTT CAPSKIGSNYNSPLHF
TRBJ1-4 - TRBV20-1 - TGCAGTAAGTCGAGGGACGAAAAACTGTTTTTT CSKSRDEKLFF
TRBJ2-3 - TRBV14 - TGTGCCAGCAGCCAATCTCAGGGACGGGGAACAGATACGCAGTATTTT CASSQSQGRGTDTQYF
TRBJ1-1 once TRBV10-3 - TGTGCCAGCGCCAACGCAGGAGGGAACACTGAAGCTTTCTTT CASANAGGNTEAFF
TRBJ2-7 - TRBV6-1 - TGTGCCAGCAGTCTTTCCGGGACCCCCTACGAGCAGTACTTC CASSLSGTPYEQYF
TRBJ2-3 - TRBV2 - TGTGCCAGCAAGCCTAGCACTGCCACAGATACGCAGTATTTT CASKPSTATDTQYF
TRBJ2-1 - TRBV4-1 - TGCGCCAGCAGCCAAGATGGCTCGGGACTGGCCTTCGGTGAGCAGTTCTTC CASSQDGSGLAFGEQFF
TRBJ2-7 - TRBV5-1 - TGCGCCAGCAGGACACCAAGCGGCGAGCAGTACTTC CASRTPSGEQYF
TRBJ2-5 - TRBV5-1 TRBD1 TGCGCCAGCAGCTCGGGACAGCAATTCCAAGAGACCCAGTACTTC CASSSGQQFQETQYF